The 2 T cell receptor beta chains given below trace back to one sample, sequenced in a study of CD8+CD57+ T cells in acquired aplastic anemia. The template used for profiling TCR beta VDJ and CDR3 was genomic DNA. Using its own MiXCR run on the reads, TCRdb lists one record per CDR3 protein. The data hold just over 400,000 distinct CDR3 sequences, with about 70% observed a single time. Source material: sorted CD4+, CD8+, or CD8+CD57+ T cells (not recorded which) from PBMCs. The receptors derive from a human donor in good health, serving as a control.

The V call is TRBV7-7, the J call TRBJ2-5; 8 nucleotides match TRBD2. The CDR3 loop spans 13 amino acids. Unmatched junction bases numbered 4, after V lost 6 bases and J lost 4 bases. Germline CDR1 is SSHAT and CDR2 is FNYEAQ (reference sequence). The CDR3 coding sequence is TGTGCCAGCAGGAGCCTAGCGGGAGAGACCCAGTACTTC. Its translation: CASRSLAGETQYF. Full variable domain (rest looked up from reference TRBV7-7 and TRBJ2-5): GAGVSQSPRYKVTKRGQDVTLRCDPISSHATLYWYQQALGQGPEFLTYFNYEAQPDKSGLPSDRFSAERPEGSISTLTIQRTEQRDSAMYRCASRSLAGETQYFGPGTRLLVL.

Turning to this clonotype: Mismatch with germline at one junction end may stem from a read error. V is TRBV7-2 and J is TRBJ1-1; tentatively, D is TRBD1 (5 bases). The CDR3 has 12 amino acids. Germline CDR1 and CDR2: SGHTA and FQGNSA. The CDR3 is CASSVAGGEALF. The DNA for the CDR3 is TGTGCCAGCAGCGTAGCGGGAGGGGAGGCTTTGTTT.